Shown below are 32 T cell receptor beta chains from a single sample sequenced in a study of CD8 T cells in ankylosing spondylitis. TCRdb redid the calling of the 5' RACE reads with MiXCR, one entry per CDR3 protein. This table has approximately 110,000 distinct CDR3 sequences, about 24% appearing once. The sample was synovial fluid, either unsorted or a sorted T cell fraction (not recorded which). These receptors all stem from a male donor with ankylosing spondylitis.

This clonotype was counted a few times. This chain connects TRBV27 to TRBJ2-1; D ambiguous. Germline loops: CDR1 MNHEY, CDR2 SMNVEV (reference sequence). This CDR3 is built from 15 residues. Trimming removed 6 bases from V and 2 bases from J, with 14 bases in between. The CDR3 region is CASSPSVRTYNEQFF. The DNA of the CDR3 is TGTGCCAGCAGCCCGAGTGTGAGGACCTACAATGAGCAGTTCTTC.

CDR3 amino acids: CASSQSEETQYF. The CDR3 DNA sequence: TGTGCCAGCTCACAATCGGAAGAGACCCAGTACTTC. The V call is TRBV18, the J call TRBJ2-5; D uncertain. Trimming stripped 4 bases from V and 3 bases from J, with 6 bases between. This CDR3 spans 12 amino acids. Germline assignment: CDR1 KGHSH and CDR2 LQKENI.

The rearrangement joins TRBV11-2 to TRBJ1-4, with D possibly matching TRBD1 (5 bases). Trimming removed 1 base from V and 7 bases from J, with 16 bases in between. The CDR3 covers 16 residues. Germline CDR1 is SGHAT and CDR2 is FQNNGV. The CDR3: CASSLVGRGLSEKLFF. CDR3 DNA sequence: TGTGCCAGCAGCTTAGTCGGGAGGGGATTGAGTGAAAAACTGTTTTTT.

The sample holds many counts of this clonotype. V is TRBV30 and J is TRBJ1-1, with no clear D. The CDR3 totals 13 residues. Trimming left V 0 bases short and J 2 bases short, with 7 bases between. Germline V gene lookup returns CDR1 GTSNPN and CDR2 SVGIG (reference sequence). The CDR3 sequence is CAWSVGSNTEAFF. As DNA, the CDR3 is TGTGCCTGGAGTGTTGGTTCCAACACTGAAGCTTTCTTT.

This clonotype was observed at least ten times. The gene calls are TRBV15 and TRBJ2-3; either TRBD1 or TRBD2 may supply D (5 bases each). There are 16 residues in the CDR3. Deletions cut 0 bases from V and 1 base from J, with 11 bases between. Germline V CDR1 and CDR2: LNHNV, YYDKDF (reference sequence). In DNA form, the CDR3 reads TGTGCCACCAGCAGAGAACGGGGCTGGGGCACAGATACGCAGTATTTT. Residues: CATSRERGWGTDTQYF.

This clonotype appeared a few times. The chain is built from TRBV6-2 or TRBV6-3 and TRBJ2-3, with D hard to call. The CDR3 runs to 12 residues. CDR1 and CDR2 from the germline V gene are MNHEY and SVGEGT. V was cut by 2 bases and J by 9 bases, with 9 bases left in between. Here the CDR3 DNA reads TGTGCCAGCAGTTACGCCCCTGGGACGCAGTATTTT. Protein: CASSYAPGTQYF.

This sequence joins TRBV5-1 and TRBJ2-7, with D possibly matching TRBD1 (6 bases). The ends were cut back, 2 bases at V and 2 bases at J, with 14 bases in the middle. Germline V gene sequence: CDR1 SGHRS, CDR2 YFSETQ. This CDR3 has 15 amino acids. In DNA form, the CDR3 reads TGCGCCAGCAGCTTCACGGGACACCCTACCTACGAGCAGTACTTC. This sequence encodes CASSFTGHPTYEQYF.

CDR3 DNA: TGTGCCAGCAGTTTATCTGGCAGTAACTATGGCTACACCTTC. It translates to CASSLSGSNYGYTF. The chain is built from TRBV27 and TRBJ1-2; no firm D call. This CDR3 has 14 amino acids. Trimming pared 0 bases from V and 1 base from J, leaving 6 bases between. Germline CDR1 reads MNHEY; CDR2 reads SMNVEV (reference sequence).

This clonotype appeared many times. The V gene is TRBV2, the J gene TRBJ2-7; D is possibly TRBD2 (5 bases). The CDR3 has 12 residues. Germline V gene data show CDR1 as SNHLY and CDR2 as FYNNEI. Trimming left V 6 bases short and J 3 bases short, with 9 bases between. This chain's CDR3 is CASSATSYEQYF. The CDR3 nucleotides read TGTGCCAGCAGCGCTACTAGCTACGAGCAGTACTTC.

A few counts support this clonotype. The genes are TRBV3-1 and TRBJ2-2; TRBD2 matches at 13 bases. V lost 1 base, J lost 5 bases, and 1 base stayed unmatched. CDR1 is LGHDT, CDR2 YNNKEL, per germline (reference sequence). There are 16 residues in the CDR3. The CDR3 region has the DNA TGTGCCAGCAGCCAAGGGACTAGCGGGAGTACCGGGGAGCTGTTTTTT. This encodes CASSQGTSGSTGELFF.

V gene TRBV11-2 combines with J gene TRBJ2-2; weak D call: TRBD1 (5 bases). The length of the CDR3 is 14 residues. Trimming cost V 5 bases and J 3 bases, with 10 bases left between them. CDR1 is SGHAT and CDR2 is FQNNGV in the germline V gene. CDR3 protein: CASSLDRHTGELFF. In nucleotides, the CDR3 is TGTGCCAGCAGCCTCGACAGACACACCGGGGAGCTGTTTTTT.

The chain is built from TRBV19 and TRBJ1-2; the match to TRBD1 covers 7 bases. Germline loops: CDR1 LNHDA, CDR2 SQIVND (reference sequence). J lost 6 bases, V lost 9 bases, and 13 bases had no gene match. The CDR3 sequence is 14 residues long. This CDR3 reads CASGRQGLRDGYTF. In nucleotides, the CDR3 is TGTGCCAGCGGCCGACAGGGTTTAAGGGATGGCTACACCTTC.

The J gene is TRBJ2-1, the V gene TRBV11-2; 8 bases fit TRBD1. The J segment lost 3 bases and the V segment lost 9 bases, leaving 7 bases of the junction unmatched. The CDR3 contains 14 residues. In germline, CDR1 is SGHAT, CDR2 FQNNGV. The CDR3: CASHRGTNYNEQFF. The CDR3 region has the DNA TGTGCCAGTCACAGGGGGACGAACTACAATGAGCAGTTCTTC. Filled out from reference TRBV11-2 and TRBJ2-1, the complete variable domain reads EAGVAQSPRYKIIEKRQSVAFWCNPISGHATLYWYQQILGQGPKLLIQFQNNGVVDDSQLPKDRFSAERLKGVDSTLKIQPAKLEDSAVYLCASHRGTNYNEQFFGPGTRLTVL.

At least ten counts were recorded for this clonotype. The chain carries TRBV2 and TRBJ2-3; D might be TRBD2 (7 bases). V was cut by 2 bases and J by 6 bases, with 15 bases left in between. The V gene's germline CDR1 is SNHLY and CDR2 FYNNEI. The CDR3 has 15 residues. For the CDR3, the DNA is TGTGCCAGCAGTGAATCCCGGACTAGGGGGGATACGCAGTATTTT. The encoded protein is CASSESRTRGDTQYF. The whole variable domain, remainder taken from reference TRBV2 and TRBJ2-3, is EPEVTQTPSHQVTQMGQEVILRCVPISNHLYFYWYRQILGQKVEFLVSFYNNEISEKSEIFDDQFSVERPDGSNFTLKIRSTKLEDSAMYFCASSESRTRGDTQYFGPGTRLTVL.

There are a few counts of this clonotype. V and J are TRBV18 and TRBJ2-5; TRBD2 matches 10 bases. The germline gives CDR1 KGHSH, CDR2 LQKENI. This CDR3 spans 15 amino acids. J gave up 5 bases and V 3 bases, and 6 bases lay outside the gene matches. In DNA, the CDR3 is TGTGCCAGCTCACCGGTAGCGGGAGGACAGGAGACCCAGTACTTC. Its translation is CASSPVAGGQETQYF.

This chain joins TRBV20-1 and TRBJ2-1; a weak D match, TRBD2 (6 bases). V was cut by 4 bases and J by 3 bases, with 10 bases left in between. This CDR3 has 13 amino acids. Germline V gene lookup returns CDR1 DFQATT and CDR2 SNEGSKA (reference sequence). CDR3 bases: TGCAGTGCTAATCCGACTAGCTACAATGAGCAGTTCTTC. The encoded protein is CSANPTSYNEQFF.

The sample holds many counts of this clonotype. CDR3 coding DNA: TGTGCCAGCACCCAAGCCGGGACCTGGGACCACCTTAGGTCTGGGGCCAACGTCCTGACTTTC. Its protein is CASTQAGTWDHLRSGANVLTF. This rearrangement joins TRBV7-3 to TRBJ2-6; D may be TRBD1 or TRBD2 (5 bases each). The CDR3 runs 21 residues. Germline loops: CDR1 SGHTA, CDR2 FQGTGA. The V gene lost 7 bases and the J gene lost 1 base, with 29 bases spanning the gap.

There are a few counts of this clonotype. The V and J genes are TRBV4-2 and TRBJ1-1; D not certain. CDR3 length: 16 amino acids. Germline CDR1 LGHNA, CDR2 YNFKEQ. The V end was cut by 7 bases, the J end by 1 base, with 19 bases between. CDR3 nucleotides: TGTGCCAGCAATCGACCAACCGCTTTGGGGAACACTGAAGCTTTCTTT. As protein: CASNRPTALGNTEAFF.

This clonotype was counted a few times. The chain recombines TRBV5-1 with TRBJ2-3; the match to TRBD2 covers 10 bases. The CDR3 is 19 amino acids. Germline CDR1 is SGHRS and CDR2 is YFSETQ. Trimming removed 5 bases from V and 4 bases from J; junction bases left unmatched: 19. CDR3 amino acids: CASRRAPHLSGRESDTQYF. CDR3 nucleotides: TGCGCCAGCAGACGCGCCCCACACTTAAGCGGGAGGGAGTCAGATACGCAGTATTTT.

This chain joins TRBV6-1 and TRBJ2-3; 9 bases match TRBD1. The CDR3 consists of 16 residues. CDR1 MNHNS and CDR2 SASEGT come from the germline V gene. The V and J ends lost 4 bases and 4 bases, in that order; junction bases with no gene match: 9. The CDR3 DNA reads as TGTGCCAGCAGTGTCCAGGGACAGGGTATGGCAGATACGCAGTATTTT. The encoded protein is CASSVQGQGMADTQYF.

This clonotype was seen only a few times. The gene calls are TRBV18 and TRBJ1-1; 8 bases are a match to TRBD1. The CDR3 runs to 14 residues. Germline V lookup: CDR1 KGHSH, CDR2 LQKENI. Trimming removed 3 bases from V and 6 bases from J; junction bases left unmatched: 6. The CDR3 bases are TGTGCCAGCTCACCTCAGGGGGCTAACGCTGAAGCTTTCTTT. It encodes CASSPQGANAEAFF.

This clonotype was recorded a few times. The chain uses TRBV27 and TRBJ1-1; 7 bases agree with TRBD1. The V segment lost 5 bases and the J segment 13 bases; nucleotides outside the gene matches: 13. The CDR3 totals 13 residues. Germline V CDR1 and CDR2: MNHEY, SMNVEV (reference sequence). CDR3 bases: TGTGCCAGCAGTCCTAGGGGGCTAAACAAGGGTTTCTTT. Amino acids: CASSPRGLNKGFF.

The V and J genes are TRBV11-3 and TRBJ2-1; 9 bases are a match to TRBD1. The V segment lost 4 bases and the J segment 9 bases; nucleotides outside the gene matches: 10. The CDR3 runs to 15 residues. CDR1 is SGHNT, CDR2 YENEEA, per germline. CDR3 residues: CASSYRDRDGSEQFF. Written as DNA, the CDR3 is TGTGCCAGCAGCTACCGGGACAGGGATGGAAGTGAGCAGTTCTTC.

The rearrangement uses TRBV20-1 and TRBJ2-1, with unresolved D. Germline assignment: CDR1 DFQATT and CDR2 SNEGSKA (reference sequence). Trimming pared 6 bases from V and 0 bases from J, leaving 15 bases between. The CDR3 is made up of 15 amino acids. CDR3 amino acids: CSADRSRSSYNEQFF. Written as DNA, the CDR3 is TGCAGTGCAGATCGTTCCCGTAGCTCCTACAATGAGCAGTTCTTC.

This clonotype was counted between two and nine times. The chain carries TRBV11-2 and TRBJ1-4, with a possible D match to TRBD1 (5 bases). V lost 4 bases and J lost 0, with 15 bases in between. This CDR3 has 17 residues. Germline values: CDR1 SGHAT, CDR2 FQNNGV. The CDR3 region has the DNA TGTGCCAGCAGCTCGAACCGGGACTGGACAACTAATGAAAAACTGTTTTTT. It specifies CASSSNRDWTTNEKLFF.

This clonotype has just a few counts. The rearrangement uses TRBV6-1 and TRBJ2-1; a possible D gene is TRBD1 (5 bases). CDR1 and CDR2 (germline): MNHNS, SASEGT. V dropped 8 bases and J dropped 4 bases, with 18 bases sitting between them. The CDR3 totals 15 residues. This chain's CDR3 is CASYFVGKGYNEQFF. The CDR3 bases are TGTGCCAGCTACTTTGTGGGAAAGGGGTACAATGAGCAGTTCTTC.

This clonotype came up a few times. The chain uses TRBV4-2 and TRBJ1-4; the D gene is possibly TRBD1 (5 bases). V shed 1 base and J shed 7 bases, with 16 bases lying between them. The CDR3 has 16 amino acids. Per germline, CDR1 LGHNA and CDR2 YNFKEQ. The DNA for the CDR3 is TGTGCCAGCAGCCAAGGGGCCGGGACCTCACTTGAAAAACTGTTTTTT. Encoded protein: CASSQGAGTSLEKLFF.

There are a few counts of this clonotype. CDR3 nucleotide sequence: TGCAGCGCTGGGGGGGAGTTTAACTATGGCTACACCTTC. The encoded protein is CSAGGEFNYGYTF. This chain joins TRBV29-1 and TRBJ1-2, with D possibly TRBD1 on 5 matching bases. This CDR3 has 13 residues. Per germline, CDR1 SQVTM and CDR2 ANQGSEA. Trimming cost V 7 bases and J 1 base, with 13 bases left between them.

In its sample, this clonotype was seen a few times. The genes are TRBV7-8 and TRBJ2-5, with 9 bases lining up with TRBD1. The V gene end was trimmed by 6 bases and the J gene end by 4 bases; junction bases not matched to a gene: 9. Germline V gene lookup returns CDR1 SGHVS and CDR2 FQNEAQ. This CDR3 spans 15 amino acids. The CDR3 sequence: CASSTGTGGLETQYF. The CDR3 nucleotides read TGTGCCAGCAGTACCGGCACAGGGGGCTTAGAGACCCAGTACTTC.

This sequence joins TRBV27 and TRBJ2-1, with D maybe TRBD1 (5 bases). Trimming cost V 3 bases and J 8 bases, with 11 bases left between them. This CDR3 has 13 residues. CDR1 is MNHEY, CDR2 SMNVEV, per germline (reference sequence). The CDR3 protein is CASSLWGGDEQFF. The DNA of the CDR3 is TGTGCCAGCAGTTTGTGGGGCGGCGATGAGCAGTTCTTC.

The sample holds a few counts of this clonotype. The V gene is TRBV20-1, the J gene TRBJ1-1, with a tentative D call TRBD1 (5 bases). This CDR3 is 17 amino acids long. V dropped 1 base and J dropped 4 bases, with 22 bases sitting between them. Germline V lookup: CDR1 DFQATT, CDR2 SNEGSKA (reference sequence). The DNA for the CDR3 is TGCAGTGCTAGAGGGGTCGGGGCGGGGACGGGGAGCACTGAAGCTTTCTTT. Encoded protein: CSARGVGAGTGSTEAFF.

V and J are TRBV5-5 and TRBJ2-7; D may be TRBD1 (5 bases). Germline-derived CDR1 and CDR2 are SGHKS and YYEKEE (reference sequence). There are 12 residues in the CDR3. V gave up 4 bases and J gave up 2 bases, with 7 bases separating them. The CDR3 loop reads CASSKDTYEQYV. The CDR3 DNA is TGTGCCAGCAGCAAGGACACCTACGAGCAGTACGTC.